The 16 T cell receptor beta chains below come from one sample, sequenced in a study of T cells after yellow fever vaccination. TCRdb re-called the 5' RACE reads through MiXCR, storing one row per CDR3 protein. Found here are 120,000 or so distinct CDR3 sequences, roughly 8.2% of them singletons; the top ten hold roughly 43%. Sequenced material: CD8+ T cells sorted from PBMCs, taken on the day of the yellow fever booster vaccination. The source of these receptors is a man aged 18-30 years who received the YFV17D yellow fever vaccine.

The rearrangement joins TRBV19 to TRBJ1-5; D remains unclear. V was clipped by 5 bases and J by 4 bases, with 12 bases between them. The CDR3 has 14 amino acids. Germline V lookup: CDR1 LNHDA, CDR2 SQIVND (reference sequence). CDR3 sequence reads: CASSYGSLNQPQHF. The CDR3 region has the DNA TGTGCCAGTAGTTACGGCAGTCTAAATCAGCCCCAGCATTTT.

This rearrangement joins TRBV7-2 to TRBJ2-3, with TRBD2 matching over 9 bases. The length of the CDR3 is 15 residues. Germline V CDR1 and CDR2: SGHTA, FQGNSA. The J segment lost 4 bases and the V segment lost 2 bases, leaving 4 bases of the junction unmatched. CDR3 amino acids: CASSLSGGSPDTQYF. The CDR3 nucleotides are TGTGCCAGCAGCTTAAGCGGGGGGTCCCCAGATACGCAGTATTTT.

In its sample, this clonotype was seen a few times. The chain links TRBV7-2 to TRBJ2-7; a weak D match, TRBD2 (5 bases). CDR3 length: 16 residues. In germline, CDR1 is SGHTA, CDR2 FQGNSA. V was shortened by 0 bases and J by 0 bases, with 12 bases between the two germline ends. CDR3 loop: CASSLAVGGRSYEQYV. In DNA, the CDR3 is TGTGCCAGCAGCTTAGCGGTTGGCGGGCGCTCCTACGAGCAGTACGTC.

This chain uses TRBV4-3 with TRBJ2-1; TRBD2 might be the D (7 bases). Trimming pared 5 bases from V and 8 bases from J, leaving 16 bases between. CDR1 and CDR2 from the germline V gene are LGHNA and YSLEER. CDR3 length equals 14 residues. CDR3 residues: CASSAGAGIDEQFF. In DNA form, the CDR3 reads TGCGCCAGCAGCGCGGGGGCCGGCATCGATGAGCAGTTCTTC.

This clonotype appeared a few times. The V call is TRBV2, the J call TRBJ2-3; possible D gene TRBD1, 5 bases. The CDR3 spans 12 residues. V was pared by 7 bases and J by 1 base, with 6 bases between. Per the germline V gene, CDR1 is SNHLY and CDR2 is FYNNEI. The CDR3 DNA follows: TGTGCCAGCATGACAGGCACAGATACGCAGTATTTT. Amino acids: CASMTGTDTQYF.

The CDR3 is CASSPGQGGHNEQFF. The CDR3 DNA follows: TGTGCCAGCAGCCCCGGACAGGGGGGACACAATGAGCAGTTCTTC. The chain has TRBV7-9 and TRBJ2-1; 10 bases line up with TRBD1. Germline values: CDR1 SEHNR, CDR2 FQNEAQ (reference sequence). The J segment lost 5 bases and the V segment lost 5 bases, leaving 6 bases of the junction unmatched. The CDR3 is 15 residues long.

This clonotype was picked up many times. This chain uses TRBV4-3 with TRBJ2-7; 8 nucleotides agree with TRBD2. CDR1 and CDR2 from the germline V gene are LGHNA and YSLEER. This CDR3 contains 15 residues. V lost 0 bases and J lost 3; bases outside the gene matches: 4. The CDR3 reads CASSQEEAGGYEQYF. The CDR3 nucleotides read TGCGCCAGCAGCCAAGAAGAGGCGGGGGGCTACGAGCAGTACTTC.

The chain couples TRBV4-1 to TRBJ1-1; D gene ambiguous. The CDR3 sequence is 13 residues long. The germline V gene has CDR1 MGHRA and CDR2 YSYEKL. Trimming took off 1 base at V and 12 bases at J, with 15 bases between the two ends. This CDR3 is CASSQGSRVGTFF. The CDR3 DNA is TGCGCCAGCAGCCAAGGCTCGAGGGTGGGAACTTTCTTT.

This clonotype was seen a handful of times. The V call is TRBV14, the J call TRBJ2-7; D gene ambiguous. The germline gives CDR1 SGHDN, CDR2 FVKESK. This CDR3 is 12 amino acids long. The ends were cut back, 4 bases at V and 5 bases at J, with 9 bases in the middle. This CDR3 is CASSRGINEQYF. For the CDR3, the DNA is TGTGCCAGCAGCCGGGGTATCAACGAGCAGTACTTC. The full variable domain, completed using reference TRBV14 and TRBJ2-7, is EAGVTQFPSHSVIEKGQTVTLRCDPISGHDNLYWYRRVMGKEIKFLLHFVKESKQDESGMPNNRFLAERTGGTYSTLKVQPAELEDSGVYFCASSRGINEQYFGPGTRLTVT.

This clonotype was picked up a small number of times. The J gene is TRBJ2-3, the V gene TRBV7-9, with 10 bases lining up with TRBD1. The CDR3 has 16 residues. J lost 2 bases, V lost 5 bases, and 7 bases had no gene match. Germline V gene lookup returns CDR1 SEHNR and CDR2 FQNEAQ (reference sequence). CDR3 coding DNA: TGTGCCAGCAGCGCACGGGACAGGGGAGACACAGATACGCAGTATTTT. It specifies CASSARDRGDTDTQYF.

The sample holds a few counts of this clonotype. The chain employs TRBV25-1 and TRBJ2-5, with 9 bases identical to TRBD1. The V gene's germline CDR1 is MGHDK and CDR2 SYGVNS. V shed 4 bases, J shed 5 bases, and the junction held 11 bases outside the gene matches. This CDR3 contains 16 residues. CDR3 nucleotides: TGTGCCAGCAGTGCCGTTAAACAGGGGGCTGGGGAGACCCAGTACTTC. This translates into CASSAVKQGAGETQYF. Together with reference TRBV25-1 and TRBJ2-5, the CDR3 gives the full variable domain: EADIYQTPRYLVIGTGKKITLECSQTMGHDKMYWYQQDPGMELHLIHYSYGVNSTEKGDLSSESTVSRIRTEHFPLTLESARPSHTSQYLCASSAVKQGAGETQYFGPGTRLLVL.

V usage is TRBV5-5 and J usage is TRBJ2-1; D possibly corresponds to TRBD2 (7 bases). The CDR3 covers 15 residues. CDR1 and CDR2 from the germline V gene are SGHKS and YYEKEE (reference sequence). V lost 3 bases and J 8 bases, leaving 18 bases between the germline ends. The CDR3 sequence: CASSSWGGAYHEQFF. CDR3 DNA: TGTGCCAGCAGCTCTTGGGGGGGCGCGTACCATGAGCAGTTCTTC. The full variable domain, its missing parts supplied by reference TRBV5-5 and TRBJ2-1, is DAGVTQSPTHLIKTRGQQVTLRCSPISGHKSVSWYQQVLGQGPQFIFQYYEKEERGRGNFPDRFSARQFPNYSSELNVNALLLGDSALYLCASSSWGGAYHEQFFGPGTRLTVL.

This clonotype was seen ten or more times. The chain is built from TRBV12-3 or TRBV12-4 and TRBJ2-5; tentatively, D is TRBD2 (6 bases). The CDR3 is 14 amino acids. V was trimmed by 6 bases and J by 4 bases, leaving 15 bases between them. The CDR3 reads CASRDSTSRETQYF. The CDR3 region has the DNA TGTGCCAGCAGGGACTCGACTAGTAGAGAGACCCAGTACTTC.

This clonotype has a count of ten or more. The chain has TRBV7-6 and TRBJ2-7; TRBD1 matches at 7 bases. CDR1 is SGHVS, CDR2 FNYEAQ, per germline. Unmatched junction bases numbered 7, after V lost 5 bases and J lost 3 bases. The CDR3 is 14 residues long. CDR3 amino acids: CASSLDRVGYEQYF. The CDR3 DNA sequence: TGTGCCAGCAGCCTAGACAGGGTCGGCTACGAGCAGTACTTC.

The chain joins TRBV19 to TRBJ2-2; the D is unclear. The length of the CDR3 is 12 residues. Germline CDR1 and CDR2: LNHDA and SQIVND (reference sequence). V shed 7 bases and J shed 6 bases, with 9 bases lying between them. The CDR3 loop is CASMPSPGELFF. As DNA, the CDR3 is TGTGCCAGTATGCCAAGCCCCGGGGAGCTGTTTTTT.

This clonotype was counted between two and nine times. The chain links TRBV28 to TRBJ2-5, with 10 bases that match TRBD2. CDR1 MDHEN and CDR2 SYDVKM come from the germline V gene. V was clipped by 7 bases and J by 7 bases; unmatched bases: 18. The CDR3 is 17 amino acids. The CDR3 spells CASTQRGGPAAGRTQYF. CDR3 nucleotide sequence: TGTGCCAGCACCCAGCGGGGGGGCCCTGCGGCGGGTCGGACCCAGTACTTC.